This T cell receptor beta chain was sequenced during a study of shared clonotypes between healthy human individuals. With respect to this clone: As yet, its antigen is unknown.

The CDR3 is 14 residues long. Germline V gene lookup returns CDR1 MNHNS and CDR2 SASEGT. With 6 bases removed from V and 4 bases from J, the gap between germline ends came to 15 bases. Study-wide findings and caveats: What rarefaction showed was incomplete sorted-subset sequencing despite large depth. Among non-shared clonotypes, generation probabilities were lower than among those shared by all four donors. The diversity represented, both genetic and in exposure history, was limited by few donors.

Partitioning of CD4+ cells yielded a CD45RA+ naive subset and a CD45RA-negative memory subset. Sequencing was performed with immunoSEQ multiplex PCR; in TCRdb, only in-frame clones are kept and a portion is missing. The data show 2,500,000 or so clones, roughly nine tenths seen once. This sequence joins TRBV6-1 and TRBJ1-1; D may be TRBD1 (6 bases). Sequencing was done on a sample of naive CD4+ T cells sorted from blood. Described subset: CD45RA+ positively selected. This receptor was taken from a man aged 18 to 29 in good health. This chain's CDR3 is CASSLLQGSTEAFF. CDR3 DNA sequence: TGTGCCAGCAGCCTACTACAGGGATCCACTGAAGCTTTCTTT.